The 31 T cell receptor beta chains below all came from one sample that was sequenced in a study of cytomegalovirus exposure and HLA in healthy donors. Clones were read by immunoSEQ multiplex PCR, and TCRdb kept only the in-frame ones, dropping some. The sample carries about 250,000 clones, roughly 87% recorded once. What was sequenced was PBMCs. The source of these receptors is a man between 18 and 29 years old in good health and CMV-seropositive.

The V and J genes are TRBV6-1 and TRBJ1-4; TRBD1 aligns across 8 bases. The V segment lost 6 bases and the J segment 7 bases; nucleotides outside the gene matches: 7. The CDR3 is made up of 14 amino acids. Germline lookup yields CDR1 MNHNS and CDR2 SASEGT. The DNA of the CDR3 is TGTGCCAGCAGATGGACAGGGAGGCGTGAAAAACTGTTTTTT. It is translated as CASRWTGRREKLFF.

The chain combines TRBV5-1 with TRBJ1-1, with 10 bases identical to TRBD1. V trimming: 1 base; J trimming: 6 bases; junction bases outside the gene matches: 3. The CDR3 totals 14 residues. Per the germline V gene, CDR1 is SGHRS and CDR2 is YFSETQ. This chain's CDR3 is CASSLRDRGAEAFF. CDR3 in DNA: TGCGCCAGCAGCTTGCGGGACAGGGGCGCTGAAGCTTTCTTT.

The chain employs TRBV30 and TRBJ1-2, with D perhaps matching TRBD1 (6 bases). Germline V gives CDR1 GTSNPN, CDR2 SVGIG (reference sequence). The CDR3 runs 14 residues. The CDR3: CAADLGTGIWGYTF. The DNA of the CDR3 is TGTGCAGCGGACTTGGGTACAGGGATTTGGGGCTACACCTTC.

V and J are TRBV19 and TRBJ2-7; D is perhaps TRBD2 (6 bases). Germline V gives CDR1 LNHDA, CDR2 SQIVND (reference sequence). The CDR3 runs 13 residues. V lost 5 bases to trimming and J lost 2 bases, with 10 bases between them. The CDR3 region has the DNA TGTGCCAGTAGTCCGGACTACACCTACGAGCAGTACTTC. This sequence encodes CASSPDYTYEQYF. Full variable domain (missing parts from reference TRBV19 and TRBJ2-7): DGGITQSPKYLFRKEGQNVTLSCEQNLNHDAMYWYRQDPGQGLRLIYYSQIVNDFQKGDIAEGYSVSREKKESFPLTVTSAQKNPTAFYLCASSPDYTYEQYFGPGTRLTVT.

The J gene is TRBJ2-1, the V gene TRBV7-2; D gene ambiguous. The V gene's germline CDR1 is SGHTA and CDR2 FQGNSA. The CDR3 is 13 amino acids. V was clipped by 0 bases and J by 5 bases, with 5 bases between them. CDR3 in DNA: TGTGCCAGCAGCTTAGCGAGACACAATGAGCAGTTCTTC. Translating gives CASSLARHNEQFF.

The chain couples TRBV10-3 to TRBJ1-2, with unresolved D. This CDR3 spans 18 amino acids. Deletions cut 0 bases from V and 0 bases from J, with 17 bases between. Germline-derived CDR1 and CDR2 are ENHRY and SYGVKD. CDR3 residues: CAISESRASGLPNYGYTF. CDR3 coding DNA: TGTGCCATCAGTGAGTCGCGGGCTAGCGGATTACCTAACTATGGCTACACCTTC.

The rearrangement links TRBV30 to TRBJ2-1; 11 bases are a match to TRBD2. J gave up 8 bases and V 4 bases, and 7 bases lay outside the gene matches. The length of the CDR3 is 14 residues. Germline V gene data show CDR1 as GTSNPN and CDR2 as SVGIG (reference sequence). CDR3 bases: TGTGCCTGGACTCTAGCGGGAGGATGGTATGAGCAGTTCTTC. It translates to CAWTLAGGWYEQFF.

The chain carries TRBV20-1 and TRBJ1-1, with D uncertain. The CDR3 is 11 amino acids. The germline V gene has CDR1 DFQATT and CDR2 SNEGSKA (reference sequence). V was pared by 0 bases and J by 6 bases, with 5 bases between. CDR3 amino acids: CSARDLPEAFF. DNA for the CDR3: TGCAGTGCTAGAGATCTCCCTGAAGCTTTCTTT.

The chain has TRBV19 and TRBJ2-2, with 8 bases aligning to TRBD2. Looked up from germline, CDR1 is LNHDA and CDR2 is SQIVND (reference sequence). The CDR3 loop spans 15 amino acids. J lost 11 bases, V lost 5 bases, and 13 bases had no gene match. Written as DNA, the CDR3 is TGTGCCAGTAGTGCCTTAGCGGGGCGGTCCGACGAGCTGTTTTTT. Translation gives CASSALAGRSDELFF.

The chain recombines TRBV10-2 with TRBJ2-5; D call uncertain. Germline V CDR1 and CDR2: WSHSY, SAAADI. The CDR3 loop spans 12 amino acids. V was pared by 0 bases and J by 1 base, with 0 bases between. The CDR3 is CASSESQETQYF. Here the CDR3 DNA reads TGCGCCAGCAGTGAGTCCCAAGAGACCCAGTACTTC.

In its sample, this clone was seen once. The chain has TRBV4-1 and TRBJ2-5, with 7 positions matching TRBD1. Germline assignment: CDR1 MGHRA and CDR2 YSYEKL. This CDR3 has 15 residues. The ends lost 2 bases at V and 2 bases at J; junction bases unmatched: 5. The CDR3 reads CASSQPGTEQETQYF. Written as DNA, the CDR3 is TGCGCCAGCAGCCAACCCGGGACAGAACAAGAGACCCAGTACTTC.

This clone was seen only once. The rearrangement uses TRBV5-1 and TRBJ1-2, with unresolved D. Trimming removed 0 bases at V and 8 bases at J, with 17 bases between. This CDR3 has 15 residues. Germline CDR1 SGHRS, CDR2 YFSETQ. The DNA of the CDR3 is TGCGCCAGCAGCTTGGAGAGTGCGAGGTTAGGCGGCTACACCTTC. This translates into CASSLESARLGGYTF.

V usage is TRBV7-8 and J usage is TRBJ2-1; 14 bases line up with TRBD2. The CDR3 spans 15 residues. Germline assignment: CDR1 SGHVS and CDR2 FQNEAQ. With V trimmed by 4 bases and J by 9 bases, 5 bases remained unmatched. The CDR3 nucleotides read TGTGCCAGCAGCTACGGGACTAGCGGGAGACGTGAGCAGTTCTTC. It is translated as CASSYGTSGRREQFF.

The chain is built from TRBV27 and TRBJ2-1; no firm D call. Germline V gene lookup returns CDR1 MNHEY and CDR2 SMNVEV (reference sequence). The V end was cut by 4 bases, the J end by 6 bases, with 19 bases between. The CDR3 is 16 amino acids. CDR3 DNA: TGTGCCAGCAGTTCCCGGAACTGGCTGGCGATCAATGAGCAGTTCTTC. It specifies CASSSRNWLAINEQFF.

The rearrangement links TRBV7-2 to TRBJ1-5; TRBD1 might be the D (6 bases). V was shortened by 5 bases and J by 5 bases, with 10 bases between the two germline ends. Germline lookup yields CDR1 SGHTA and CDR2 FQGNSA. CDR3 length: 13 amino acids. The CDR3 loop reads CASSTGLDQPQHF. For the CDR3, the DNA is TGTGCCAGCAGCACAGGGCTAGATCAGCCCCAGCATTTT.

CDR3 residues: CASSYIRGNTEAFF. CDR3 in DNA: TGTGCCAGCAGTTATATTAGGGGGAACACTGAAGCTTTCTTT. The chain uses TRBV6-5 and TRBJ1-1, with D possibly matching TRBD1 (5 bases). Germline assignment: CDR1 MNHEY and CDR2 SVGAGI. This CDR3 comprises 14 residues. Trimming stripped 3 bases from V and 1 base from J, with 9 bases between.

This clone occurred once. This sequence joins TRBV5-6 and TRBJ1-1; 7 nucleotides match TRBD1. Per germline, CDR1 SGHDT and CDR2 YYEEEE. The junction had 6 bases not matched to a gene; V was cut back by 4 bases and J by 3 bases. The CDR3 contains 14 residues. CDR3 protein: CASSHITGDTEAFF. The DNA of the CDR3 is TGTGCCAGCAGCCATATCACAGGGGACACTGAAGCTTTCTTT.

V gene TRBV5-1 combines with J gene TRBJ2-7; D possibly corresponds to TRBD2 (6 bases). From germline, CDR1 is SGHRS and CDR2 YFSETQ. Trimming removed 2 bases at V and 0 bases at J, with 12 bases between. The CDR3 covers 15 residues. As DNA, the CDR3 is TGCGCCAGCAGCTTCGAAAGCGGGTCCTCCTACGAGCAGTACTTC. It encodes CASSFESGSSYEQYF. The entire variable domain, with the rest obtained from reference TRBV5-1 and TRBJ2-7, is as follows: KAGVTQTPRYLIKTRGQQVTLSCSPISGHRSVSWYQQTPGQGLQFLFEYFSETQRNKGNFPGRFSGRQFSNSRSEMNVSTLELGDSALYLCASSFESGSSYEQYFGPGTRLTVT.

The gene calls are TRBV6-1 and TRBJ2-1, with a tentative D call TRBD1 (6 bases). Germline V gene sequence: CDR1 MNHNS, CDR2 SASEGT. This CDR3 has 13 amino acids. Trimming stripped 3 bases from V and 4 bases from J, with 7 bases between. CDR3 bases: TGTGCCAGCAGTGATAGGGGGTACAATGAGCAGTTCTTC. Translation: CASSDRGYNEQFF.

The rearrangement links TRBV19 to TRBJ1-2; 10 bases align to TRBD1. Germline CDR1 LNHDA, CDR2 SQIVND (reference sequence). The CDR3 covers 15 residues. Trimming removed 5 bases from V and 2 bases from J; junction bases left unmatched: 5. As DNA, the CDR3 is TGTGCCAGTAGTTTGTCGGGACAGGGGAACTATGGCTACACCTTC. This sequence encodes CASSLSGQGNYGYTF. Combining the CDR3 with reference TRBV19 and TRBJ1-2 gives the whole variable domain DGGITQSPKYLFRKEGQNVTLSCEQNLNHDAMYWYRQDPGQGLRLIYYSQIVNDFQKGDIAEGYSVSREKKESFPLTVTSAQKNPTAFYLCASSLSGQGNYGYTFGSGTRLTVV.

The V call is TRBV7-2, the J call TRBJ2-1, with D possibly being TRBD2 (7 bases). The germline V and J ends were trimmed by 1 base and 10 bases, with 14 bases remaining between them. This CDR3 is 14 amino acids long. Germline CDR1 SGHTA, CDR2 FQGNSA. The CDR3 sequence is CASSLVGGVDEQFF. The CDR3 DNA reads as TGTGCCAGCAGCTTAGTAGGGGGGGTGGACGAGCAGTTCTTC.

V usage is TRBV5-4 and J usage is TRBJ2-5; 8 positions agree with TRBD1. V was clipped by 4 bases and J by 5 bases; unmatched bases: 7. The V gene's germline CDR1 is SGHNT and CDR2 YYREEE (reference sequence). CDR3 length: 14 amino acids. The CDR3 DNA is TGTGCCAGCAGCCTAGGGACAGGCCAGGAGACCCAGTACTTC. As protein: CASSLGTGQETQYF.

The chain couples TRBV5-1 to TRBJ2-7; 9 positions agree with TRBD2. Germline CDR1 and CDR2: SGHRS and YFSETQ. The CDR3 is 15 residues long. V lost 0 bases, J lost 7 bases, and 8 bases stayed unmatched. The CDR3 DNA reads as TGCGCCAGCAGCTTGGTGGTAGCGGGAGCGTCAGAGCAGTACTTC. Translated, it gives CASSLVVAGASEQYF.

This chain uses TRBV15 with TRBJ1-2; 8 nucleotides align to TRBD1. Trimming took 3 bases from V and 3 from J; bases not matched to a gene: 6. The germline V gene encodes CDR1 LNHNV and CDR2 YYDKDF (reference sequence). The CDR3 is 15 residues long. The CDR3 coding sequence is TGTGCCACCAGCAGGGCGGACAGGGTTGACTATGGCTACACCTTC. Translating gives CATSRADRVDYGYTF.

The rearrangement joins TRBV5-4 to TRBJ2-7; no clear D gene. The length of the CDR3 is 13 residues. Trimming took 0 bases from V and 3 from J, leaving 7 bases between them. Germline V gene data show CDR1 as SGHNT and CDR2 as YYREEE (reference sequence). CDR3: CASSLDGLYEQYF. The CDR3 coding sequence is TGTGCCAGCAGCTTGGACGGCCTCTACGAGCAGTACTTC.

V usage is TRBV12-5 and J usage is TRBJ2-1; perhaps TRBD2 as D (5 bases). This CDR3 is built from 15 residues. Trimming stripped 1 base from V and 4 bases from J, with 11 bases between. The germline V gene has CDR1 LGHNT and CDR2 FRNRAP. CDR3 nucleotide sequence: TGTGCTAGTGGTTTGGCCGAGGGTGGGTACAATGAGCAGTTCTTC. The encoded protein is CASGLAEGGYNEQFF.

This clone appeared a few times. The CDR3 here is CASSYPGYDQPQHF. In DNA form, the CDR3 reads TGTGCCAGCAGTTACCCAGGTTACGATCAGCCCCAGCATTTT. This chain links TRBV6-6 with TRBJ1-5; D call uncertain. The V end was cut by 2 bases, the J end by 5 bases, with 10 bases between. CDR3 length equals 14 residues. CDR1 and CDR2 from the germline V gene are MNHNY and SVGAGI (reference sequence).

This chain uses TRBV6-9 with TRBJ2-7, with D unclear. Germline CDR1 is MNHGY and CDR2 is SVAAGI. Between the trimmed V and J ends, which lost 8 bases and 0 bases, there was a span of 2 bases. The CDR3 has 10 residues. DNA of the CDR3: TGTGCCAGCCGCTCCTACGAGCAGTACTTC. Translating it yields CASRSYEQYF.

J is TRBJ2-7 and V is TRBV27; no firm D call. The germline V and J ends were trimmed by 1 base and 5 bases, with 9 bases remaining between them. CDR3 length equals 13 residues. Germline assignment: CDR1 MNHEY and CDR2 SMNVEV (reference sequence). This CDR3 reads CASSLYKFHEQYF. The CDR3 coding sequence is TGTGCCAGCAGTTTATACAAGTTCCACGAGCAGTACTTC.

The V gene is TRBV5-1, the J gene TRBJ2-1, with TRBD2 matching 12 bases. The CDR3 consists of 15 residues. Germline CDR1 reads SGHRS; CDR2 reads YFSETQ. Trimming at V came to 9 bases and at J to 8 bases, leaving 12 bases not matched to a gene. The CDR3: CATESGLAGSDEQFF. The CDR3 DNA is TGCGCCACCGAATCAGGACTAGCGGGGTCCGATGAGCAGTTCTTC.

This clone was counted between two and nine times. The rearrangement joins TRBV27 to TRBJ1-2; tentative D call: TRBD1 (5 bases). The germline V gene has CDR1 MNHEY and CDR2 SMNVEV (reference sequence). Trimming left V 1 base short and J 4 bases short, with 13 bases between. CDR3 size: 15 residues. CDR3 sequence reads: CASSLLGDLAYGYTF. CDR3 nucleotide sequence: TGTGCCAGCAGTTTATTAGGGGATCTGGCCTATGGCTACACCTTC.